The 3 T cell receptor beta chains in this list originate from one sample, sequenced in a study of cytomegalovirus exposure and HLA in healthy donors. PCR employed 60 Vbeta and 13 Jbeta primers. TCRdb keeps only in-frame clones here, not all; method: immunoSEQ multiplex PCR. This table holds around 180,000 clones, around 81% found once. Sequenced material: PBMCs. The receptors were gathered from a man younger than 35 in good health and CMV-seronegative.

The CDR3 coding sequence is TGCGCCAGCAGACCGGGACAAATGGACGAGCAGTACTTC. Translating gives CASRPGQMDEQYF. The genes are TRBV5-1 and TRBJ2-7; perhaps TRBD1 as D (6 bases). The germline V and J ends were trimmed by 5 bases and 5 bases, with 14 bases remaining between them. This CDR3 is 13 amino acids long. Germline CDR1 reads SGHRS; CDR2 reads YFSETQ.

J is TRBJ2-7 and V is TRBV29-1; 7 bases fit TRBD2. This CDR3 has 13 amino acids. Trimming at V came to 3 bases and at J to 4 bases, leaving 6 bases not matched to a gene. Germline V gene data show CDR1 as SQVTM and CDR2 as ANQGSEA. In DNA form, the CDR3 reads TGCAGCGTTGATGGGTCGGGAGGTTACGAGCAGTACTTC. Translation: CSVDGSGGYEQYF.

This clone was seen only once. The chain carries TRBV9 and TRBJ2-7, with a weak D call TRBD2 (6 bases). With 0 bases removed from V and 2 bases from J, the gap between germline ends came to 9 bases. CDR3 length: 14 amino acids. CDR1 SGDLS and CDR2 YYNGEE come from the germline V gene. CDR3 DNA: TGTGCCAGCAGCGTAGACGGGAGTACCTACGAGCAGTACTTC. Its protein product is CASSVDGSTYEQYF.